This TCR beta chain originates from a study of blood T cells in healthy people across ages. The amount of total RNA extracted per sample was at least 6 micrograms. This clonotype was seen ten or more times. Its antigen remains unidentified. Then a second PCR, running roughly 7 to 11 cycles, was carried out with a sample-barcoded 5' primer and a J-beta primer mix. TCRdb re-analysed the 5' RACE reads in MiXCR, keeping a single row per CDR3 protein. Altogether some 900,000 distinct CDR3 sequences are present, more than 25% being singletons, with the ten largest covering around a sixth. Notes on the study in general: In long-lived donors, naive CD4+ cell counts and diversity exceeded those of aged donors. The study regarded diversity estimates from one million T cells as underestimates. While age rose, TCR beta diversity per million T cells dropped in a roughly linear way.

The sequence was obtained from an elderly woman in good health. Sequencing input: blood.

The CDR3 is CASKIPGADTQYF. CDR3 coding DNA: TGTGCCAGCAAGATCCCCGGGGCAGATACGCAGTATTTT. The genes are TRBV6-2 or TRBV6-3 and TRBJ2-3, with D possibly matching TRBD2 (5 bases). The CDR3 is 13 residues long. V was shortened by 7 bases and J by 4 bases, with 12 bases between the two germline ends. Germline V gene data show CDR1 as MNHEY and CDR2 as SVGEGT.